The subject of this entry is one T cell receptor beta chain. The V gene's germline CDR1 is LGHDT and CDR2 YNNKEL (reference sequence). Trimming removed 4 bases from V and 7 bases from J; junction bases left unmatched: 6. The CDR3 contains 14 residues. The sample is drawn from a study of blood T cell repertoires in COVID-19. Study information: The United States, Italy and Spain were the sources of the acute and convalescent COVID-19 samples. In each case, the material was cDNA or gDNA derived from T cells, B-cell-depleted T cells, or PBMCs.

Sequencing used immunoSEQ multiplex PCR; TCRdb keeps in-frame clones, though not all of them. The data contain fewer than 350,000 clones, around four fifths of them singletons. The clonotype originates from a woman in her forties or fifties with active or convalescent COVID-19. The chain joins TRBV3-1 (or the pseudogene TRBV3-2) to TRBJ2-1; 8 positions match TRBD2. The sequenced sample was peripheral blood. CDR3 region: CASSRSAGGNEQFF. Written as DNA, the CDR3 is TGTGCCAGCAGCCGATCCGCGGGGGGAAATGAGCAGTTCTTC.